A single sample gave rise to the 28 T cell receptor beta chains below, sequenced in a study of blood T cell repertoires in COVID-19. Produced via immunoSEQ multiplex PCR; TCRdb's table is partial and in-frame only. The data show 190,000 or so clones, around four fifths seen once. Sequenced material: peripheral blood. All receptors derive from a woman at least 80 years old with active or convalescent COVID-19.

Here the CDR3 DNA reads TGTGCCAGCAGTCCACGGACAGGGACACAGACCCAGTACTTC. This encodes CASSPRTGTQTQYF. The chain joins TRBV6-5 to TRBJ2-5; 8 bases fit TRBD1. Germline V gene data show CDR1 as MNHEY and CDR2 as SVGAGI. Unmatched junction bases numbered 8, after V lost 5 bases and J lost 6 bases. CDR3 length equals 14 residues.

The chain uses TRBV4-2 and TRBJ2-3; D is perhaps TRBD2 (6 bases). Trimming pared 0 bases from V and 0 bases from J, leaving 13 bases between. The length of the CDR3 is 17 residues. Germline V gene data show CDR1 as LGHNA and CDR2 as YNFKEQ. In nucleotides, the CDR3 is TGTGCCAGCAGCCAAGATCATGGTAGCGGAAGCACAGATACGCAGTATTTT. Translating gives CASSQDHGSGSTDTQYF.

The V gene is TRBV4-3, the J gene TRBJ1-3, with unresolved D. The CDR3 extends over 16 amino acids. V was shortened by 0 bases and J by 0 bases, with 9 bases between the two germline ends. Germline-derived CDR1 and CDR2 are LGHNA and YSLEER. The CDR3, as DNA: TGCGCCAGCAGCCAAGATATGACATTCTCTGGAAACACCATATATTTT. This encodes CASSQDMTFSGNTIYF.

This clone was recorded a few times. The chain is built from TRBV6-1 and TRBJ1-5, with TRBD1 identical over 7 bases. Looked up from germline, CDR1 is MNHNS and CDR2 is SASEGT. This CDR3 contains 16 residues. V lost 2 bases, J lost 4 bases, and 8 bases stayed unmatched. The CDR3 sequence: CASSENWDSLNQPQHF. The CDR3 bases are TGTGCCAGCAGTGAAAATTGGGACAGCCTTAATCAGCCCCAGCATTTT.

The J gene is TRBJ2-3, the V gene TRBV29-1; D might be TRBD1 (6 bases). This CDR3 comprises 15 residues. Germline values: CDR1 SQVTM, CDR2 ANQGSEA. The V and J ends lost 1 base and 0 bases respectively, with 11 bases between them. The CDR3: CSVEGGTSSTDTQYF. The CDR3 coding sequence is TGCAGCGTTGAAGGGGGGACATCTAGCACAGATACGCAGTATTTT.

This clone was recorded a few times. This chain joins TRBV7-9 and TRBJ1-2, with D hard to call. Germline-derived CDR1 and CDR2 are SEHNR and FQNEAQ (reference sequence). Trimming stripped 4 bases from V and 8 bases from J, with 11 bases between. The CDR3 sequence is 12 residues long. CDR3 loop: CASSSWAGGYTF. The CDR3 coding sequence is TGTGCCAGCAGCTCCTGGGCGGGGGGCTACACCTTC.

J is TRBJ2-5 and V is TRBV6-1; no definite D call. The CDR3 runs 13 residues. Trimming shortened V by 1 base and J by 5 bases, and 8 bases separated the two germline ends. Germline assignment: CDR1 MNHNS and CDR2 SASEGT. CDR3 region: CASSEGPGETQYF. CDR3 in DNA: TGTGCCAGCAGTGAAGGACCCGGGGAGACCCAGTACTTC.

This sequence joins TRBV5-1 and TRBJ2-7, with 11 bases fitting TRBD1. Germline V lookup: CDR1 SGHRS, CDR2 YFSETQ. J gave up 3 bases and V 2 bases, and 10 bases lay outside the gene matches. The CDR3 covers 17 residues. CDR3 DNA sequence: TGCGCCAGCAGCTTAGGGACAGGGGGTTTTGGAAACTACGAGCAGTACTTC. It codes for CASSLGTGGFGNYEQYF.

The rearrangement joins TRBV2 to TRBJ2-5; 8 bases align to TRBD1. Germline CDR1 and CDR2: SNHLY and FYNNEI. This CDR3 region has 14 residues. V was pared by 6 bases and J by 4 bases, with 7 bases of the junction left unmatched. The CDR3 spells CASRPGQGAETQYF. The CDR3 DNA reads as TGTGCCAGCAGACCAGGACAGGGCGCAGAGACCCAGTACTTC.

The chain uses TRBV7-2 and TRBJ2-3; D is undetermined. CDR3 length: 13 amino acids. Trimming removed 3 bases at V and 3 bases at J, with 7 bases between. Germline V gives CDR1 SGHTA, CDR2 FQGNSA. CDR3 region: CASSFRDTDTQYF. CDR3 DNA sequence: TGTGCCAGCAGCTTTAGAGATACAGATACGCAGTATTTT.

The chain couples TRBV5-1 to TRBJ2-5; 9 bases fit TRBD2. The germline V gene has CDR1 SGHRS and CDR2 YFSETQ. CDR3 length: 17 residues. V trimming: 1 base; J trimming: 4 bases; junction bases outside the gene matches: 11. Here the CDR3 DNA reads TGCGCCAGCAGCTTGTCGGGGTTGGCGGGGGGGAGAGAGACCCAGTACTTC. Protein product: CASSLSGLAGGRETQYF.

The chain recombines TRBV5-1 with TRBJ2-5; 12 bases are shared with TRBD1. Germline CDR1 and CDR2: SGHRS and YFSETQ. Germline trimming cut 4 bases from V and 5 bases from J; bases unmatched to any gene: 9. The CDR3 is 16 amino acids. CDR3: CASSSSGTGGVETQYF. CDR3 DNA sequence: TGCGCCAGCAGCAGCTCCGGGACAGGGGGCGTCGAGACCCAGTACTTC.

The chain joins TRBV6-6 to TRBJ2-2; TRBD1 agrees at 7 bases. Germline values: CDR1 MNHNY, CDR2 SVGAGI (reference sequence). This CDR3 comprises 13 residues. Germline trimming cut 6 bases from V and 5 bases from J; bases unmatched to any gene: 3. CDR3 protein: CASRSTGTGELFF. CDR3 nucleotide sequence: TGTGCCAGCAGATCGACAGGGACCGGGGAGCTGTTTTTT.

This chain links TRBV4-1 with TRBJ2-3; TRBD1 aligns across 8 bases. Germline assignment: CDR1 MGHRA and CDR2 YSYEKL. This CDR3 is 15 amino acids long. V gave up 3 bases and J gave up 3 bases; unmatched junction bases: 5. The CDR3, as DNA: TGCGCCAGCAGCCACTCCGGACAGGGTACAGATACGCAGTATTTT. Encoded protein: CASSHSGQGTDTQYF.

The V and J genes are TRBV2 and TRBJ2-7, with 11 bases identical to TRBD2. Per germline, CDR1 SNHLY and CDR2 FYNNEI. The CDR3 sequence is 17 residues long. Trimming took 2 bases from V and 6 from J; bases not matched to a gene: 12. In nucleotides, the CDR3 is TGTGCCAGCAGTGAACCTAGCGGGGGGATTGTTGGGTTCGAGCAGTACTTC. This translates into CASSEPSGGIVGFEQYF.

The rearrangement uses TRBV5-4 and TRBJ1-1; 8 nucleotides align to TRBD1. The trim removed 0 bases at V and 3 bases at J, leaving 4 bases unmatched. Per germline, CDR1 SGHNT and CDR2 YYREEE (reference sequence). This CDR3 region has 15 residues. The CDR3 DNA sequence: TGTGCCAGCAGCTTGGGGACAGGGATCTACACTGAAGCTTTCTTT. Translation: CASSLGTGIYTEAFF.

This clone was counted a few times. The chain has TRBV5-6 and TRBJ2-7; perhaps TRBD1 as D (5 bases). V was trimmed by 2 bases and J by 1 base, leaving 10 bases between them. Germline V gene sequence: CDR1 SGHDT, CDR2 YYEEEE. This CDR3 comprises 14 residues. The CDR3 protein is CASSFADRSYEQYF. For the CDR3, the DNA is TGTGCCAGCAGCTTCGCAGACAGATCCTACGAGCAGTACTTC. Full variable domain (outside the CDR3, taken from reference TRBV5-6 and TRBJ2-7): DAGVTQSPTHLIKTRGQQVTLRCSPKSGHDTVSWYQQALGQGPQFIFQYYEEEERQRGNFPDRFSGHQFPNYSSELNVNALLLGDSALYLCASSFADRSYEQYFGPGTRLTVT.

This clone was detected only once. The J gene is TRBJ2-1, the V gene TRBV27; TRBD1 matches 8 bases. V lost 5 bases, J lost 12 bases, and 6 bases stayed unmatched. CDR3 length: 12 amino acids. CDR1 MNHEY and CDR2 SMNVEV come from the germline V gene (reference sequence). CDR3 bases: TGTGCCAGCAGTCTCAGGGGGCGGGGGCAGTTCTTC. Translation: CASSLRGRGQFF.

This clone was seen a few times. The chain carries TRBV7-6 and TRBJ1-2; 8 bases fit TRBD1. The V segment lost 5 bases and the J segment 4 bases; nucleotides outside the gene matches: 9. This CDR3 has 15 amino acids. The germline gives CDR1 SGHVS, CDR2 FNYEAQ. DNA of the CDR3: TGTGCCAGCAGCCCCCTATCGACAGGGGCCTATGGCTACACCTTC. It codes for CASSPLSTGAYGYTF.

Only one count was recorded for this clone. V gene TRBV3-1 (or the pseudogene TRBV3-2) combines with J gene TRBJ2-3; D gene unclear. V was trimmed by 2 bases and J by 2 bases, leaving 5 bases between them. The CDR3 runs to 13 residues. CDR1 is LGHDT and CDR2 is YNNKEL in the germline V gene (reference sequence). The CDR3, as DNA: TGTGCCAGCAGCCAACAGGCCACAGATACGCAGTATTTT. It codes for CASSQQATDTQYF.

V and J are TRBV19 and TRBJ1-6; 9 bases match TRBD1. Trimming cost V 6 bases and J 9 bases; bases outside gene matches: 12. Germline CDR1 reads LNHDA; CDR2 reads SQIVND (reference sequence). The CDR3 covers 16 residues. CDR3 in amino acids: CASRRQGDFRSSPLHF. The CDR3 coding sequence is TGTGCCAGTAGAAGACAGGGGGACTTTCGTTCTTCACCCCTCCACTTT. Full variable domain (missing parts from reference TRBV19 and TRBJ1-6): DGGITQSPKYLFRKEGQNVTLSCEQNLNHDAMYWYRQDPGQGLRLIYYSQIVNDFQKGDIAEGYSVSREKKESFPLTVTSAQKNPTAFYLCASRRQGDFRSSPLHFGNGTRLTVT.

This clone was seen a few times. The gene calls are TRBV9 and TRBJ2-1, with D maybe TRBD1 (5 bases). Germline V CDR1 and CDR2: SGDLS, YYNGEE. The CDR3 contains 15 residues. With 0 bases removed from V and 1 base from J, the gap between germline ends came to 8 bases. Written as DNA, the CDR3 is TGTGCCAGCAGCGTAGAGGGGATGTCCTACAATGAGCAGTTCTTC. It translates to CASSVEGMSYNEQFF.

The CDR3 loop reads CASSYGQGLQSEQFF. CDR3 coding DNA: TGTGCCAGCAGCTACGGACAGGGGCTCCAAAGTGAGCAGTTCTTC. The V call is TRBV7-9, the J call TRBJ2-1, with 9 bases that match TRBD1. Germline lookup yields CDR1 SEHNR and CDR2 FQNEAQ (reference sequence). V was clipped by 4 bases and J by 9 bases; unmatched bases: 10. The length of the CDR3 is 15 residues.

This clone was observed a handful of times. At the DNA level, this CDR3 is encoded by other sequences in the same sample as well. The chain carries TRBV6-5 and TRBJ1-1, with 7 bases fitting TRBD1. The junction had 3 bases not matched to a gene; V was cut back by 5 bases and J by 0 bases. CDR1 MNHEY and CDR2 SVGAGI come from the germline V gene. The CDR3 is 14 residues long. CDR3 protein: CASSLGQLNTEAFF. The CDR3 DNA follows: TGTGCCAGCAGTCTGGGACAGTTGAACACTGAAGCTTTCTTT.

The chain couples TRBV5-1 to TRBJ2-1, with a weak D call TRBD2 (6 bases). The germline gives CDR1 SGHRS, CDR2 YFSETQ. CDR3 length equals 15 residues. Trimming pared 0 bases from V and 3 bases from J, leaving 10 bases between. The CDR3 sequence is CASSLESGDYNEQFF. CDR3 coding DNA: TGCGCCAGCAGCTTGGAGTCGGGGGACTACAATGAGCAGTTCTTC.

This clone came up many times. This rearrangement joins TRBV4-1 to TRBJ1-1; 9 positions match TRBD1. Germline CDR1 and CDR2: MGHRA and YSYEKL. The CDR3 sequence is 15 residues long. Trimming cost V 4 bases and J 1 base; bases outside gene matches: 4. This CDR3 is CASSPWDRENTEAFF. CDR3 nucleotides: TGCGCCAGCAGCCCCTGGGACAGGGAGAACACTGAAGCTTTCTTT.

This chain links TRBV6-5 with TRBJ2-6; D call uncertain. The CDR3 extends over 13 amino acids. V lost 7 bases to trimming and J lost 4 bases, with 8 bases between them. Looked up from germline, CDR1 is MNHEY and CDR2 is SVGAGI. This CDR3 reads CASNGAGANVLTF. DNA for the CDR3: TGTGCCAGCAACGGAGCAGGGGCCAACGTCCTGACTTTC.

The chain combines TRBV2 with TRBJ2-7; TRBD1 matches at 7 bases. This CDR3 comprises 14 residues. Germline CDR1 reads SNHLY; CDR2 reads FYNNEI. V gave up 5 bases and J gave up 0 bases; unmatched junction bases: 4. The CDR3 bases are TGTGCCAGCAGTAAACAGGGGAGCTCCTACGAGCAGTACTTC. Encoded protein: CASSKQGSSYEQYF. Looking up the rest from reference TRBV2 and TRBJ2-7 gives the full variable domain: EPEVTQTPSHQVTQMGQEVILRCVPISNHLYFYWYRQILGQKVEFLVSFYNNEISEKSEIFDDQFSVERPDGSNFTLKIRSTKLEDSAMYFCASSKQGSSYEQYFGPGTRLTVT.